The present TCR beta chain was sequenced within a study of response to subunit inactivated influenza vaccine (dated by TCRdb to 2017 to 2018). Notes on the research overall: To follow how T cells responded to a trivalent subunit inactivated influenza vaccine, the researchers relied on deep quantitative profiling of the T cell receptor repertoire. Overall study results and their limits: The authors proposed that each seasonal influenza vaccination may bring in only a limited number of new T cells.

This clonotype came up a few times. Its antigen is not yet known. No much larger clone exists at a distance of one base, and base qualities are not known. According to the germline V gene, CDR1 reads ENHRY and CDR2 reads SYGVKD. Trimming takes 6 bases off V and 1 base off J; junction bases not matched to a gene: 5. From the cysteine through the phenylalanine, the CDR3 covers 15 amino acids. Of the read, only the CDR3 DNA is kept; its 45 bases are in frame from base 1. Library preparation used RT-PCR. TCRdb names Illumina HiSeq 2500 as the instrument used. TCRdb handled the public reads itself, with Q25 trimming in fastp and clone calling in MiXCR, and kept productive beta chains. Duplicate CDR3 protein sequences are folded into a single record with the most common DNA and genes. Counted in this sample were 700,000 to 800,000 distinct CDR3 sequences; less than 20% of them appeared once. Approximately 11% of the sample comes from the top ten.

The rearranged segments are TRBV10-3 and TRBJ2-7; TRBD1 aligns with 11 central bases. The sequence came from a man aged 45-65 years who received an inactivated influenza vaccine. Donor details come from another sample of the same person, matched by shared clones. Source: PBMCs from blood, taken approximately 5 days after vaccination. This receptor carries the CDR3 CAIRPGDRGSYEQYF. The nucleotide sequence is given as TGTGCCATCAGGCCCGGGGACAGGGGGTCCTACGAGCAGTACTTC.